Sequencing of this T cell receptor beta chain was carried out in a study of T-cell memory formation after mild COVID-19. Study-wide context: Largely donor-specific TCR clusters were found.

Ten or more counts support this clonotype. No antigen is known for it. TCRdb redid the calling of the 5' RACE reads with MiXCR, one entry per CDR3 protein. The sample carries a few hundred thousand distinct CDR3 sequences, approximately 25% recorded once. General study results and limits: Clones from the second wave (peaking day 37) had unconfirmed SARS-CoV-2 specificity.

The sequencing sample was made of PBMCs or a T cell subset sorted from them (not recorded which). This sequence originates from an adult woman who had mild COVID-19 (a few samples of this study predate the infection). Cell type and time point are not known.

The CDR3 protein is CASSLGRETEAFF. The CDR3 nucleotides are TGTGCCAGCAGCTTAGGCAGGGAGACTGAAGCTTTCTTT. The rearrangement links TRBV7-6 to TRBJ1-1, with a tentative D call TRBD1 (5 bases). Deletions cut 1 base from V and 5 bases from J, with 8 bases between. Germline-derived CDR1 and CDR2 are SGHVS and FNYEAQ. This CDR3 has 13 residues.